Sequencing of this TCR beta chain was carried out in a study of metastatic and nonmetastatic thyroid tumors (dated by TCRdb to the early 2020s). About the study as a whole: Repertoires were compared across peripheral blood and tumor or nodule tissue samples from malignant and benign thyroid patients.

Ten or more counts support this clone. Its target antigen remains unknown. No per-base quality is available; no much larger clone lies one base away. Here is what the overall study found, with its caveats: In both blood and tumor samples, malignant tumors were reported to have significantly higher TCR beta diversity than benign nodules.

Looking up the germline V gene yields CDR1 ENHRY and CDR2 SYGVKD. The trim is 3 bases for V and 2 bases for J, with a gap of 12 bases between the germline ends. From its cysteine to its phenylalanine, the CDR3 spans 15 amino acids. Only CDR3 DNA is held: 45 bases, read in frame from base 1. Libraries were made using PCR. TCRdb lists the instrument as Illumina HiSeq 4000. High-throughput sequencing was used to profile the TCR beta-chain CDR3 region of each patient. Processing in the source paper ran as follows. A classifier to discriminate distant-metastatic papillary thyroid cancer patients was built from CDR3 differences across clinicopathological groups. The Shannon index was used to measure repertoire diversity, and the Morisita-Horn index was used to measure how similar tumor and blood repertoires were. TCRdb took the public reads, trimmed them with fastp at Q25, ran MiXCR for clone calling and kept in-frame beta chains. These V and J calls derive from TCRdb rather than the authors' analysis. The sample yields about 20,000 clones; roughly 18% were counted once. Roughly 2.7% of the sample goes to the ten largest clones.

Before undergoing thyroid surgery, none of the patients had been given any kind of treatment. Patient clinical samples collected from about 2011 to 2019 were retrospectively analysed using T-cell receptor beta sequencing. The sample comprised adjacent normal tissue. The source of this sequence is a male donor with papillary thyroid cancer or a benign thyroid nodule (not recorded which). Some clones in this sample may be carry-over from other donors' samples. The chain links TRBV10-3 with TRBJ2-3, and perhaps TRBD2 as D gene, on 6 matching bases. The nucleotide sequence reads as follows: TGTGCCATCAGTGACGGAGCGGGCTACACAGATACGCAGTATTTT. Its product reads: CAISDGAGYTDTQYF.